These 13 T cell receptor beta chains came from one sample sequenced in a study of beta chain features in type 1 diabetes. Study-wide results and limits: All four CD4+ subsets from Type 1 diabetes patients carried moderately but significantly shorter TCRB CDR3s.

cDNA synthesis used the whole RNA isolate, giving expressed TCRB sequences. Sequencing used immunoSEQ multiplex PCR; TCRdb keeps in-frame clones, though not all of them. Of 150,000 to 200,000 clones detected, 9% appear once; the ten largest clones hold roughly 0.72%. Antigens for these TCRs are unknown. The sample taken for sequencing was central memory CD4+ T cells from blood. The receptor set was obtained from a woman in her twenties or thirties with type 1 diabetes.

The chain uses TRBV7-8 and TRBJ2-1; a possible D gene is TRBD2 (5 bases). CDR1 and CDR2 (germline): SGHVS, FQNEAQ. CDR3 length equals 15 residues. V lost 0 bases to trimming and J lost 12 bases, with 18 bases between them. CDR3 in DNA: TGTGCCAGCAGCTTAGCGGAGCTAGCAGCCACGAGGCAGTTCTTC. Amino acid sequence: CASSLAELAATRQFF.

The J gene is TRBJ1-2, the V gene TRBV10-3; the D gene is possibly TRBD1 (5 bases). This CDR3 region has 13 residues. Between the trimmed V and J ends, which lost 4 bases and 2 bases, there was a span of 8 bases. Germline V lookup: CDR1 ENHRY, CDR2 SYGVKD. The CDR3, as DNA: TGTGCCATCAGTGGACAGCACAACTATGGCTACACCTTC. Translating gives CAISGQHNYGYTF.

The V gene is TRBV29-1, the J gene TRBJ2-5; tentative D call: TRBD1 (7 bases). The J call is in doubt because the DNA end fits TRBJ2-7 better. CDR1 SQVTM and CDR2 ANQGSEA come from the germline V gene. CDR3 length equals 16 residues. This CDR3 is CSVAGQGGSYSYEQYF. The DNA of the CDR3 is TGCAGCGTTGCTGGCCAGGGGGGTTCCTACTCCTACGAGCAGTACTTC.

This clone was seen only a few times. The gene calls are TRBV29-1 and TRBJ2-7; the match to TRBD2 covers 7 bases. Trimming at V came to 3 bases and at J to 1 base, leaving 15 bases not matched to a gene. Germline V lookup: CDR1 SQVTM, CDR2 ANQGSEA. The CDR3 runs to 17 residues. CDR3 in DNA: TGCAGCGTTGAGAACCCGTTTGGCGGGAGCACATCCTACGAGCAGTACTTC. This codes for CSVENPFGGSTSYEQYF.

CDR3 in DNA: TGTGCCAGCAGCCTCGGGACAAAAGAGACCCAGTACTTC. As protein: CASSLGTKETQYF. The chain combines TRBV7-2 with TRBJ2-5; D is perhaps TRBD1 (6 bases). The CDR3 covers 13 residues. V gave up 5 bases and J gave up 3 bases, with 10 bases separating them. CDR1 SGHTA and CDR2 FQGNSA come from the germline V gene.

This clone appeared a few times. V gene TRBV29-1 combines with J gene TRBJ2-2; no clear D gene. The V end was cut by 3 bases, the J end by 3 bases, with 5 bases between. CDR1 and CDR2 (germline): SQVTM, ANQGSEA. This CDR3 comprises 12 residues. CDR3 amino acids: CSVDSYTGELFF. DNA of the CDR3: TGCAGCGTTGACAGTTACACCGGGGAGCTGTTTTTT.

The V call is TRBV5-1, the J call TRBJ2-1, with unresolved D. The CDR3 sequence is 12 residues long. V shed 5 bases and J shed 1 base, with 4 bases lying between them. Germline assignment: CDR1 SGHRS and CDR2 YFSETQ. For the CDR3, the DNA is TGCGCCAGCAGTGTATCCTACAATGAGCAGTTCTTC. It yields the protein CASSVSYNEQFF.

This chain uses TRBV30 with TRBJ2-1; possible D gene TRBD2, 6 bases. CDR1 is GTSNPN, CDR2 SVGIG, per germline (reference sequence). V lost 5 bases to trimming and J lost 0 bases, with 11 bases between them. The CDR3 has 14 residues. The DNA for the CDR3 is TGTGCCTGGGCGCGGGGAAGCTCCTACAATGAGCAGTTCTTC. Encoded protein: CAWARGSSYNEQFF.

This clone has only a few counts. CDR3 region: CASSKSADRGRWDTEAFF. Here the CDR3 DNA reads TGTGCCAGCAGCAAAAGTGCGGACAGGGGCCGATGGGACACTGAAGCTTTCTTT. This sequence joins TRBV21-1 and TRBJ1-1; TRBD1 is the table's D call and was not checked against the DNA. TRBV21-1 is marked as a pseudogene. The CDR3 length is 18 residues.

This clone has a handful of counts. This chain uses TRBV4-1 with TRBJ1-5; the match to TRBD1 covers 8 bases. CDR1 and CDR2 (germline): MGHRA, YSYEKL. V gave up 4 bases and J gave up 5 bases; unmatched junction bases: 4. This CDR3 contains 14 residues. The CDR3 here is CASSLQGVDQPQHF. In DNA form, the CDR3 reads TGCGCCAGCAGCCTACAGGGGGTGGATCAGCCCCAGCATTTT.

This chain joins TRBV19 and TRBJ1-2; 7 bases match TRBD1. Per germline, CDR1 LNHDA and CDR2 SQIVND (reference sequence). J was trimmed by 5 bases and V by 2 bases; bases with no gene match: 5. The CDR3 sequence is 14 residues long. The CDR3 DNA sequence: TGTGCCAGTAGTATATCGGCAGGGGGGTATGGCTACACCTTC. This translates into CASSISAGGYGYTF.

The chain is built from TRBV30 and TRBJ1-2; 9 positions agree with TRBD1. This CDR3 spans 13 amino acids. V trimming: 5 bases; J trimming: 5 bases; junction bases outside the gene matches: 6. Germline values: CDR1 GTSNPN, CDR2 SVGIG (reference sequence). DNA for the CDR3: TGTGCCTGGGAACCGGGACAGGGTTATGGCTACACCTTC. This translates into CAWEPGQGYGYTF.

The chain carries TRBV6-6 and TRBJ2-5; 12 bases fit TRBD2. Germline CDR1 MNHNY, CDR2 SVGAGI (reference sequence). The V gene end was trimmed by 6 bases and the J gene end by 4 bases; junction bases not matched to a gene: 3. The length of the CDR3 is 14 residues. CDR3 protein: CASRPGLAGETQYF. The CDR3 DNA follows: TGTGCCAGCAGGCCGGGACTAGCGGGAGAGACCCAGTACTTC.